The 24 T cell receptor beta chains listed next were all sequenced from one sample in a study of T cells in Graves' hyperthyroidism and ophthalmopathy. Amplification targeted TCR beta CDR3 regions from RNA transcripts. A set of HTBI primers served as the primers for a first-round RT-PCR of the TCR CDR3. Via MiXCR, TCRdb re-called the multiplex PCR reads, giving one row per CDR3 protein. Here the sample spans 500,000 to 800,000 distinct CDR3 sequences, 45% being singletons. The material sequenced was peripheral blood or thyroid tissue (not recorded which). The receptors come from an adult man with Graves' disease, either hyperthyroidism or ophthalmopathy (not recorded which).

This clonotype was observed at least ten times. V gene TRBV2 combines with J gene TRBJ1-5; no firm D call. This CDR3 has 13 amino acids. V was pared by 4 bases and J by 7 bases, with 11 bases between. Germline V gene sequence: CDR1 SNHLY, CDR2 FYNNEI. CDR3 sequence: CASSVQDRQPQHF. In DNA form, the CDR3 reads TGTGCCAGCAGTGTGCAGGATAGGCAGCCCCAGCATTTT.

This clonotype has a handful of counts. The genes are TRBV7-9 and TRBJ2-7; D is tentatively TRBD1 or TRBD2 (6 bases each). The germline gives CDR1 SEHNR, CDR2 FQNEAQ (reference sequence). This CDR3 has 13 residues. V gave up 4 bases and J gave up 3 bases, with 10 bases separating them. For the CDR3, the DNA is TGTGCCAGCAGCTCCGAGGGGGGCTACGAGCAGTACTTC. Protein product: CASSSEGGYEQYF. Full variable domain (remainder filled in from reference TRBV7-9 and TRBJ2-7): DTGVSQNPRHKITKRGQNVTFRCDPISEHNRLYWYRQTLGQGPEFLTYFQNEAQLEKSRLLSDRFSAERPKGSFSTLEIQRTEQGDSAMYLCASSSEGGYEQYFGPGTRLTVT.

In its sample, this clonotype was seen many times. The chain employs TRBV20-1 and TRBJ1-1; D gene uncertain. V lost 6 bases and J lost 6, with 11 bases in between. Germline CDR1 DFQATT, CDR2 SNEGSKA (reference sequence). This CDR3 is built from 11 residues. The CDR3 spells CSAGLIAEAFF. The CDR3 region has the DNA TGCAGTGCCGGGTTAATCGCTGAAGCTTTCTTT.

As to this clonotype: No DNA is shown, since the ends of the CDR3 on it are uncertain; the CDR3 is the one TCRdb lists. The genes are TRBV7-9 and TRBJ2-5; TRBD2 is taken as the D call from the table, unchecked against the DNA. Per the germline V gene, CDR1 is SEHNR and CDR2 is FQNEAQ (reference sequence). A total of 18 residues make up the CDR3, ends included. The CDR3 is CASSFYICSAGLQETQYF.

The chain joins TRBV12-3 or TRBV12-4 to TRBJ1-1; perhaps TRBD1 as D (6 bases). The CDR3 consists of 15 residues. V was cut by 7 bases and J by 7 bases, with 22 bases left in between. CDR3 residues: CASNFLDRRNDEAFF. CDR3 bases: TGTGCCAGCAACTTCCTTGACAGGAGGAACGATGAAGCTTTCTTT.

The V and J genes are TRBV20-1 and TRBJ1-5, with 9 bases that match TRBD1. Unmatched junction bases numbered 11, after V lost 6 bases and J lost 5 bases. The CDR3 spans 15 residues. Germline CDR1 reads DFQATT; CDR2 reads SNEGSKA (reference sequence). DNA for the CDR3: TGCAGTGCCAACGAAGGGACAGGGCTTGATCAGCCCCAGCATTTT. Protein: CSANEGTGLDQPQHF.

The chain joins TRBV2 to TRBJ1-5, with 10 bases lining up with TRBD1. This CDR3 spans 16 amino acids. Germline values: CDR1 SNHLY, CDR2 FYNNEI. V dropped 5 bases and J dropped 4; count of bases not matched to a gene: 8. The CDR3 region is CASSYSEDRGNQPQHF. The CDR3 DNA reads as TGTGCCAGCAGTTACTCCGAGGACAGGGGGAATCAGCCCCAGCATTTT.

Remarks on this clonotype: A much larger clone differs from this one at a single base, so this may be a read error. The chain uses TRBV2 and TRBJ1-1; TRBD1 matches at 9 bases. Per the germline V gene, CDR1 is SNHLY and CDR2 is FYNNEI. CDR3 length: 15 amino acids. The J segment lost 0 bases and the V segment lost 6 bases, leaving 5 bases of the junction unmatched. The CDR3 region is CASSPWTGVNTEAFF. The CDR3 DNA reads as TGTGCCAGCAGCCCATGGACAGGGGTGAACACTGAAGCTTTCTTT.

This sequence joins TRBV20-1 and TRBJ1-5, with 8 bases fitting TRBD1. The CDR3 extends over 16 amino acids. Germline loops: CDR1 DFQATT, CDR2 SNEGSKA (reference sequence). The J segment lost 2 bases and the V segment lost 2 bases, leaving 8 bases of the junction unmatched. Written as DNA, the CDR3 is TGCAGTGCTAGACGCCAGGGGGCCGTGGGCAATCAGCCCCAGCATTTT. This encodes CSARRQGAVGNQPQHF.

The J gene is TRBJ1-5, the V gene TRBV7-3, with 10 bases that match TRBD1. The ends lost 1 base at V and 10 bases at J; junction bases unmatched: 4. The CDR3 totals 14 residues. Germline CDR1 is SGHTA and CDR2 is FQGTGA. The CDR3 sequence is CASSLRQGADPQHF. DNA for the CDR3: TGTGCCAGCAGCTTAAGACAGGGGGCGGATCCCCAGCATTTT.

This clonotype was picked up a small number of times. The chain employs TRBV6-5 and TRBJ2-7; D tentatively fits TRBD1 or TRBD2 (6 bases each). V shed 8 bases and J shed 1 base, with 15 bases lying between them. Germline V gene data show CDR1 as MNHEY and CDR2 as SVGAGI. The CDR3 has 14 residues. The CDR3 DNA follows: TGTGCCAGCCGACCCCCGGGGGCTTCCTACGAGCAGTACTTC. Protein: CASRPPGASYEQYF.

Turning to this clonotype: Mismatch with germline at one junction end may stem from a read error. The genes are TRBV9 and TRBJ2-7; 7 positions match TRBD2. This CDR3 is 17 amino acids long. CDR1 is SGDLS, CDR2 YYNGEE, per germline. CDR3 region: CASSVGSGGGDSYDQYF. The CDR3 DNA sequence: TGTGCCAGCAGCGTAGGGTCGGGGGGTGGAGACTCCTACGATCAGTACTTC.

In its sample, this clonotype was seen a few times. The genes are TRBV7-9 and TRBJ1-1; the D is unclear. CDR3 length: 15 residues. The V end lost 5 bases, the J end lost 1 base, and 14 bases lay between the germline ends. Germline loops: CDR1 SEHNR, CDR2 FQNEAQ (reference sequence). The CDR3 sequence is CASSQTILANTEAFF. In nucleotides, the CDR3 is TGTGCCAGCAGCCAAACGATCCTGGCGAACACTGAAGCTTTCTTT.

There are a few counts of this clonotype. Possible read error: a much larger clone is one base away. The chain combines TRBV2 with TRBJ1-3; D unresolved. CDR1 and CDR2 from the germline V gene are SNHLY and FYNNEI. The CDR3 loop spans 14 amino acids. This CDR3 is CASSELVSGNTVYF. The CDR3 nucleotides are TGTGCCAGCAGTGAGTTGGTGTCGGGAAACACCGTATATTTT.

In this sample, this clonotype turned up many times. This chain joins TRBV14 and TRBJ1-1; D gene uncertain. Germline CDR1 SGHDN, CDR2 FVKESK. The ends were cut back, 2 bases at V and 5 bases at J, with 12 bases in the middle. This CDR3 spans 14 amino acids. Here the CDR3 reads CASSQPTDRTEAFF. CDR3 DNA: TGTGCCAGCAGCCAACCAACCGATAGGACTGAAGCTTTCTTT.

Details on this clonotype: The junction and the germline gene differ at one end; a read error may be behind it. V usage is TRBV2 and J usage is TRBJ1-4; D is ambiguous. The CDR3 is 12 amino acids. CDR1 and CDR2 (germline): SNHLY, FYNNEI. The CDR3 nucleotides are TGTGTCAGCACCCGGCTGGGTGAAAAACTGTTTTTT. Translated: CVSTRLGEKLFF.

The chain links TRBV7-8 to TRBJ2-2; no clear D. The CDR3 is 13 amino acids. With 2 bases removed from V and 4 bases from J, the gap between germline ends came to 5 bases. Germline loops: CDR1 SGHVS, CDR2 FQNEAQ. The CDR3 sequence is CASSLTITGELFF. The DNA of the CDR3 is TGTGCCAGCAGCTTAACGATCACCGGGGAGCTGTTTTTT.

The chain employs TRBV30 and TRBJ1-5, with D unresolved. Germline V CDR1 and CDR2: GTSNPN, SVGIG (reference sequence). V lost 2 bases, J lost 0 bases, and 8 bases lay in between. This CDR3 contains 14 residues. CDR3 nucleotide sequence: TGTGCCTGGAGTCCTTGGGATAGCAATCAGCCCCAGCATTTT. The encoded protein is CAWSPWDSNQPQHF.

The chain uses TRBV29-1 and TRBJ1-2; TRBD1 agrees at 9 bases. Germline V gene lookup returns CDR1 SQVTM and CDR2 ANQGSEA. Trimming removed 8 bases from V and 6 bases from J; junction bases left unmatched: 4. The CDR3 covers 11 residues. As DNA, the CDR3 is TGCAGCTCGGACAGGGGAGATGGCTACACCTTC. It yields the protein CSSDRGDGYTF.

In its sample, this clonotype was seen a few times. This chain connects TRBV5-1 to TRBJ2-7; perhaps TRBD1 as D (6 bases). The CDR3 totals 15 residues. V shed 0 bases and J shed 2 bases, with 12 bases lying between them. From germline, CDR1 is SGHRS and CDR2 YFSETQ. The CDR3 nucleotides are TGCGCCAGCAGCTTGGGGATAGGACAGACCTACGAGCAGTACTTC. The encoded protein is CASSLGIGQTYEQYF. Full variable domain (rest looked up from reference TRBV5-1 and TRBJ2-7): KAGVTQTPRYLIKTRGQQVTLSCSPISGHRSVSWYQQTPGQGLQFLFEYFSETQRNKGNFPGRFSGRQFSNSRSEMNVSTLELGDSALYLCASSLGIGQTYEQYFGPGTRLTVT.

This clonotype was detected many times. The genes are TRBV20-1 and TRBJ1-4; no clear D. This CDR3 spans 13 amino acids. V lost 2 bases and J lost 5, with 9 bases in between. The V gene's germline CDR1 is DFQATT and CDR2 SNEGSKA (reference sequence). The chain's CDR3 is CSARLSENEKLFF. CDR3 nucleotide sequence: TGCAGTGCTAGATTGTCTGAGAATGAAAAACTGTTTTTT.

The genes are TRBV7-6 and TRBJ2-6, with D unclear. The CDR3 runs to 17 residues. Germline V gene data show CDR1 as SGHVS and CDR2 as FNYEAQ. Trimming pared 1 base from V and 4 bases from J, leaving 14 bases between. This CDR3 is CASSLGPTRRGANVLTF. The CDR3 region has the DNA TGTGCCAGCAGCTTAGGCCCGACCCGGCGGGGGGCCAACGTCCTGACTTTC.

This clonotype showed up many times. The V and J genes are TRBV24-1 and TRBJ2-5, with 9 bases identical to TRBD2. The CDR3 loop spans 15 amino acids. J lost 0 bases, V lost 4 bases, and 2 bases had no gene match. From germline, CDR1 is KGHDR and CDR2 SFDVKD. The CDR3 DNA reads as TGTGCCACCAGTGAGGGACTAGCAAACCAAGAGACCCAGTACTTC. Amino acids: CATSEGLANQETQYF.

In this sample, this clonotype turned up a few times. This chain joins TRBV5-4 and TRBJ2-7; D remains ambiguous. Germline V gene data show CDR1 as SGHNT and CDR2 as YYREEE (reference sequence). V was clipped by 1 base and J by 4 bases, with 9 bases between them. This CDR3 has 13 amino acids. The CDR3 bases are TGTGCCAGCAGCTTGAACACAAGATACGAGCAGTACTTC. Its protein product is CASSLNTRYEQYF.